One and the same sample provided the 18 T cell receptor beta chains below, sequenced in a study of T cell responses to AZD1222 COVID-19 vaccine. TCRdb keeps only in-frame clones here, not all; method: immunoSEQ multiplex PCR. Of some 130,000 clones in the sample, over 85% are singletons; the top ten hold 6% to 7.5%. The sequenced sample was peripheral blood, obtained 28 days after the second AZD1222 dose. All receptors come from an adult who received the AZD1222 COVID-19 vaccine.

The rearrangement uses TRBV5-8 and TRBJ2-3; 9 bases line up with TRBD2. Germline values: CDR1 SGHTS, CDR2 YDEGEE. CDR3 length equals 15 residues. V lost 3 bases to trimming and J lost 5 bases; unmatched junction nucleotides: 7. Here the CDR3 reads CASSSGGGARDTQYF. The CDR3 nucleotides read TGTGCCAGCAGCTCTGGCGGGGGGGCCAGAGATACGCAGTATTTT.

The chain uses TRBV25-1 and TRBJ2-5, with no clear D. There are 13 residues in the CDR3. Germline lookup yields CDR1 MGHDK and CDR2 SYGVNS. Trimming took off 6 bases at V and 2 bases at J, with 10 bases between the two ends. The CDR3 DNA sequence: TGTGCCAGCAGCCTCCCGACGCAAGAGACCCAGTACTTC. It encodes CASSLPTQETQYF.

The gene calls are TRBV2 and TRBJ1-1; TRBD1 might be the D (6 bases). CDR1 is SNHLY, CDR2 FYNNEI, per germline. Trimming stripped 8 bases from V and 7 bases from J, with 17 bases between. The CDR3 sequence is 13 residues long. The chain's CDR3 is CASLMGGASEAFF. For the CDR3, the DNA is TGTGCCAGCCTCATGGGGGGGGCAAGTGAAGCTTTCTTT.

This chain connects TRBV29-1 to TRBJ1-2; D possibly corresponds to TRBD1 (5 bases). The V gene lost 7 bases and the J gene lost 0 bases, with 12 bases spanning the gap. In germline, CDR1 is SQVTM, CDR2 ANQGSEA. This CDR3 comprises 13 residues. CDR3 DNA sequence: TGCAGCGGACTAGAGGGGACTAACTATGGCTACACCTTC. Protein: CSGLEGTNYGYTF. Supplemented by reference TRBV29-1 and TRBJ1-2, the full variable domain reads SAVISQKPSRDICQRGTSLTIQCQVDSQVTMMFWYRQQPGQSLTLIATANQGSEATYESGFVIDKFPISRPNLTFSTLTVSNMSPEDSSIYLCSGLEGTNYGYTFGSGTRLTVV.

The V call is TRBV12-5, the J call TRBJ1-2; 9 bases fit TRBD1. J lost 3 bases, V lost 3 bases, and 8 bases had no gene match. Germline V CDR1 and CDR2: LGHNT, FRNRAP. The CDR3 consists of 16 residues. The CDR3 protein is CASGFILQGADYGYTF. The CDR3 DNA follows: TGTGCTAGTGGTTTTATACTACAGGGGGCGGACTATGGCTACACCTTC. Combining the CDR3 with reference TRBV12-5 and TRBJ1-2 gives the whole variable domain DARVTQTPRHKVTEMGQEVTMRCQPILGHNTVFWYRQTMMQGLELLAYFRNRAPLDDSGMPKDRFSAEMPDATLATLKIQPSEPRDSAVYFCASGFILQGADYGYTFGSGTRLTVV.

This clone was recorded once. J is TRBJ1-6 and V is TRBV27; 8 bases match TRBD1. The CDR3 covers 15 residues. The V gene's germline CDR1 is MNHEY and CDR2 SMNVEV (reference sequence). V was clipped by 3 bases and J by 8 bases; unmatched bases: 6. In DNA form, the CDR3 reads TGTGCCAGCAGTTTTGACACAGGGGGATATTCACCCCTCCACTTT. Translated: CASSFDTGGYSPLHF.

CDR3 DNA: TGCGCCAGCAGCCAAGTGTCTTCTTTAGGGGAGCTGTTTTTT. Amino acid sequence: CASSQVSSLGELFF. The rearrangement uses TRBV4-1 and TRBJ2-2; D remains unclear. Trimming removed 1 base at V and 8 bases at J, with 11 bases between. The length of the CDR3 is 14 residues. Germline CDR1 MGHRA, CDR2 YSYEKL.

The chain has TRBV6-2 or TRBV6-3 and TRBJ2-7; weak D call: TRBD2 (6 bases). CDR1 is MNHEY and CDR2 is SVGEGT in the germline V gene. With 2 bases removed from V and 2 bases from J, the gap between germline ends came to 7 bases. This CDR3 has 13 residues. The CDR3 region is CASSYGGTYEQYF. CDR3 bases: TGTGCCAGCAGTTACGGCGGGACCTACGAGCAGTACTTC.

The chain has TRBV13 and TRBJ2-1, with D possibly being TRBD1 (5 bases). Trimming cost V 1 base and J 6 bases, with 7 bases left between them. The length of the CDR3 is 13 residues. Germline V CDR1 and CDR2: PRHDT, FYEKMQ (reference sequence). The CDR3 DNA follows: TGTGCCAGCAGCTTAGAGGGGTCCAATGAGCAGTTCTTC. Translating gives CASSLEGSNEQFF.

This sequence joins TRBV18 and TRBJ1-6; TRBD1 might be the D (5 bases). V was trimmed by 3 bases and J by 0 bases, leaving 9 bases between them. This CDR3 comprises 16 residues. Germline CDR1 reads KGHSH; CDR2 reads LQKENI. The CDR3: CASSPGASSYNSPLHF. CDR3 DNA sequence: TGTGCCAGCTCACCCGGGGCGAGCTCCTATAATTCACCCCTCCACTTT.

The rearrangement links TRBV19 to TRBJ1-4; D gene uncertain. With 6 bases removed from V and 1 base from J, the gap between germline ends came to 9 bases. The CDR3 is made up of 14 amino acids. From germline, CDR1 is LNHDA and CDR2 SQIVND (reference sequence). CDR3 sequence reads: CASRMVGTNEKLFF. Here the CDR3 DNA reads TGTGCCAGTAGGATGGTTGGAACTAATGAAAAACTGTTTTTT.

The chain couples TRBV11-2 to TRBJ1-1; D unresolved. The CDR3 loop spans 16 amino acids. Trimming stripped 2 bases from V and 4 bases from J, with 17 bases between. Germline loops: CDR1 SGHAT, CDR2 FQNNGV. The CDR3 loop reads CASSLNRPAGSTEAFF. The CDR3 nucleotides read TGTGCCAGCAGCTTAAATCGTCCGGCGGGCTCCACTGAAGCTTTCTTT.

The chain employs TRBV6-2 or TRBV6-3 and TRBJ1-1; D unclear. V was pared by 3 bases and J by 8 bases, with 16 bases between. The germline gives CDR1 MNHEY, CDR2 SVGEGT. This CDR3 spans 14 amino acids. CDR3 amino acids: CASSYMVRTLEAFF. The CDR3 DNA follows: TGTGCCAGCAGTTATATGGTGAGGACCCTCGAAGCTTTCTTT.

This chain joins TRBV15 and TRBJ2-2; D ambiguous. Trimming left V 5 bases short and J 4 bases short, with 11 bases between. Germline V lookup: CDR1 LNHNV, CDR2 YYDKDF (reference sequence). The CDR3 sequence is 14 residues long. CDR3 protein: CATSPRSGTGELFF. The CDR3 bases are TGTGCCACCAGCCCCCGGTCGGGCACCGGGGAGCTGTTTTTT.

This chain uses TRBV6-5 with TRBJ1-2; D is ambiguous. CDR3 length: 15 residues. The germline CDR1 and CDR2 sequences are MNHEY and SVGAGI. V dropped 5 bases and J dropped 4 bases, with 17 bases sitting between them. The CDR3 is CASSRYSGTGYGYTF. CDR3 nucleotides: TGTGCCAGCAGTCGCTACTCGGGAACGGGCTATGGCTACACCTTC.

This clone was seen once. The chain uses TRBV5-4 and TRBJ2-7, with 7 bases matching TRBD1. The germline gives CDR1 SGHNT, CDR2 YYREEE (reference sequence). This CDR3 has 14 amino acids. J was trimmed by 3 bases and V by 4 bases; bases with no gene match: 7. CDR3 bases: TGTGCCAGCAGCAGAACAGGGGCCAGCTACGAGCAGTACTTC. The encoded protein is CASSRTGASYEQYF.

The chain recombines TRBV28 with TRBJ2-7; D might be TRBD1 (5 bases). Between the trimmed V and J ends, which lost 5 bases and 3 bases, there was a span of 20 bases. The CDR3 is made up of 16 amino acids. The germline V gene has CDR1 MDHEN and CDR2 SYDVKM. The CDR3 spells CASSLPDRANLYEQYF. CDR3 in DNA: TGTGCCAGCAGTCTCCCCGACAGAGCCAACCTCTACGAGCAGTACTTC.

This chain connects TRBV2 to TRBJ2-1, with a weak D call TRBD2 (6 bases). Germline CDR1 SNHLY, CDR2 FYNNEI. V shed 3 bases and J shed 5 bases, with 8 bases lying between them. The CDR3 has 13 residues. The chain's CDR3 is CASSDGGNNEQFF. The CDR3 DNA reads TGTGCCAGCAGTGATGGCGGGAACAATGAGCAGTTCTTC.